This TCR beta chain is from a study of blood T cell repertoires in COVID-19. The CDR3 totals 15 residues. V dropped 5 bases and J dropped 3; count of bases not matched to a gene: 5. Looked up from germline, CDR1 is SGHTA and CDR2 is FQGNSA. Produced via immunoSEQ multiplex PCR; TCRdb's table is partial and in-frame only. The sample has 75,000 or so clones, almost 85% seen once. The V and J genes are TRBV7-2 and TRBJ2-7, with 12 positions matching TRBD2. The sequencing input was peripheral blood. This sequence originates from a man between 60 and 75 years old with acute or convalescent COVID-19. The CDR3 is CASSGPGLAGYEQYF. CDR3 bases: TGTGCCAGCAGCGGACCGGGACTAGCGGGCTACGAGCAGTACTTC.